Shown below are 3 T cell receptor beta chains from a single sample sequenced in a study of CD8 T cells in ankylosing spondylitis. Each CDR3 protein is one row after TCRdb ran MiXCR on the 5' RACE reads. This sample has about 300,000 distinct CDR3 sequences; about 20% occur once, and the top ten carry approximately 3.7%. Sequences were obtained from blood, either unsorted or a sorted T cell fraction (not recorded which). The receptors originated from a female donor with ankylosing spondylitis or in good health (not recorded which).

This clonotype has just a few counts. The CDR3 region is CASSPRGSKTQYF. CDR3 coding DNA: TGTGCCAGCAGTCCGCGGGGTTCGAAGACCCAGTACTTC. The chain links TRBV7-2 to TRBJ2-5; maybe TRBD2 (6 bases). The CDR3 extends over 13 amino acids. In germline, CDR1 is SGHTA, CDR2 FQGNSA. V gave up 6 bases and J gave up 6 bases, with 14 bases separating them.

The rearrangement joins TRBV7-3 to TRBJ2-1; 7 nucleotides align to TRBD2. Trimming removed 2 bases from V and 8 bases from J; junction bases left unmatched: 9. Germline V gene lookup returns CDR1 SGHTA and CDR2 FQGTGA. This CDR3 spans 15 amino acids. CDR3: CASSLGLAVGDEQFF. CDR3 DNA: TGTGCCAGCAGCTTAGGGCTAGCGGTGGGGGATGAGCAGTTCTTC.

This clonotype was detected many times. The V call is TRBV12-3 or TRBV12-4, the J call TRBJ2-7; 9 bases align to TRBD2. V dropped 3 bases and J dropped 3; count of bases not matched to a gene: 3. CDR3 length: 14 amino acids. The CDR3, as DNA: TGTGCCAGCAGTTTGCTTAGCGGGAGCTACGAGCAGTACTTC. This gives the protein CASSLLSGSYEQYF.